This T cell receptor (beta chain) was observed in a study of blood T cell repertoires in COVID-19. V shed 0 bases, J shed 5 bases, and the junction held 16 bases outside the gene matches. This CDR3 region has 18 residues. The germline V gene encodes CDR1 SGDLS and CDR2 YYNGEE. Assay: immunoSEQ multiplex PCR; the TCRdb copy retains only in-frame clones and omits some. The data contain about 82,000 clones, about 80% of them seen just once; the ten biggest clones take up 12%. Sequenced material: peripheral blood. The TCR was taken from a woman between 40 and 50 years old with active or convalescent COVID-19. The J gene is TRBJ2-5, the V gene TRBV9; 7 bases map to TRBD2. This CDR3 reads CASSVGGEGGVGGETQYF. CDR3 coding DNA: TGTGCCAGCAGCGTAGGAGGGGAGGGCGGAGTCGGAGGCGAGACCCAGTACTTC.